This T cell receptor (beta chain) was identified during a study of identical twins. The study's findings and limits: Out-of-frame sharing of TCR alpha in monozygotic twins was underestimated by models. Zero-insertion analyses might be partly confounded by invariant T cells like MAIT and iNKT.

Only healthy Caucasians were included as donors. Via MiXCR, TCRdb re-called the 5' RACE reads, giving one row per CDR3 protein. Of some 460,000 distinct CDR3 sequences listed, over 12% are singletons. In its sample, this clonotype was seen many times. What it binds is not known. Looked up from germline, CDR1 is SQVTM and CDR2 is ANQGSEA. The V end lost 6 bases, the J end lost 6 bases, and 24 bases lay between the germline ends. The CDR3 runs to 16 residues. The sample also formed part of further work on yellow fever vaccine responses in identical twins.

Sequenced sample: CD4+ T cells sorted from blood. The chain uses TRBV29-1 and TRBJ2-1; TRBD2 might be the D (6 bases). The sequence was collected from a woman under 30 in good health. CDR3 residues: CSVNGVGGTLGNEQFF. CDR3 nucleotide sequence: TGCAGCGTGAACGGTGTAGGAGGGACCTTGGGCAATGAGCAGTTCTTC.